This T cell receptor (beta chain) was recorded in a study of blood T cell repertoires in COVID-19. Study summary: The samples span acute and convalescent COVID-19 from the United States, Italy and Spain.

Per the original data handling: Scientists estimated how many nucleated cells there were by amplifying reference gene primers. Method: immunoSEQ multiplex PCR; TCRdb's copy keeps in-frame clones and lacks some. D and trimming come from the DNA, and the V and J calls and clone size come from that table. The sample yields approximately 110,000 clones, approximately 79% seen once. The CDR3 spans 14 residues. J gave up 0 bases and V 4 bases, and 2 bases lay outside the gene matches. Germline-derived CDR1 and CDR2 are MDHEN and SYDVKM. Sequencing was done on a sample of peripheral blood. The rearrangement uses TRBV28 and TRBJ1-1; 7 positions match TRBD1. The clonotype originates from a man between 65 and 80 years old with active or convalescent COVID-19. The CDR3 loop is CASSWGQMNTEAFF. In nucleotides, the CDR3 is TGTGCCAGCAGTTGGGGACAGATGAACACTGAAGCTTTCTTT.